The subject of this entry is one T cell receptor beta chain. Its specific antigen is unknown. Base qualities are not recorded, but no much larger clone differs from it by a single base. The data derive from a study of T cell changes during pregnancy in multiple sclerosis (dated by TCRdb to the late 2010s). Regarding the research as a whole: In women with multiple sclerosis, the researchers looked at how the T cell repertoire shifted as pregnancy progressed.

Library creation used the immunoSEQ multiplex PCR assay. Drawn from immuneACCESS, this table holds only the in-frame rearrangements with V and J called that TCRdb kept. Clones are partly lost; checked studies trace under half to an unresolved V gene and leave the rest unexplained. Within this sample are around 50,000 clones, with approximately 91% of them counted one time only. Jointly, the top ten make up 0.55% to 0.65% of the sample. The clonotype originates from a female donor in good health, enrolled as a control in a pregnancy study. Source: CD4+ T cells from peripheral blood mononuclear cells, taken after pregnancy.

The CDR3 protein sequence reads: CASSFSGRLLSTDTQYF. The DNA is as follows: TGTGCCAGCAGCTTTAGCGGGAGATTGTTGAGCACAGATACGCAGTATTTT. Recombination joined TRBV5-6 with TRBJ2-3, with 9 bases aligning to TRBD2. From a lookup of the germline V gene, CDR1 and CDR2 are SGHDT and YYEEEE. From the cysteine up to the phenylalanine, the CDR3 has a length of 17 residues. Of all the DNA, just the CDR3 is kept, 51 bases in frame from base 1. From V the trimming removes 2 bases and from J it removes 0 bases, while the gene matches leave 7 bases of the junction unaccounted for.